A selection of T cell receptor beta chains follows, all from one sample in a study of blood T cell repertoires in COVID-19. Sequencing was performed with immunoSEQ multiplex PCR; in TCRdb, only in-frame clones are kept and a portion is missing. The sample includes 70,000 to 95,000 clones, roughly nine tenths seen only once; the top ten take about 2.3%. Sequenced sample: peripheral blood. The receptors here all came from a man aged 50-59 years with acute or convalescent COVID-19. Each CDR3 is given with its conserved first and last residue.

J gene: TRBJ2-5
V gene: TRBV28
CDR3 protein: CASSFGEVKTQYF

J gene: TRBJ2-6
V gene: TRBV2
CDR3 protein: CASGRDRVYSGANVLTF

J gene: TRBJ1-1
V gene: TRBV19
CDR3 protein: CASRGERDTEAFF

J gene: TRBJ1-4
V gene: TRBV28
CDR3 protein: CASSPGVLEKLFF

J gene: TRBJ2-2
V gene: TRBV4-3
CDR3 protein: CASSHATGSGELFF

J gene: TRBJ2-5
V gene: TRBV25-1
CDR3 protein: CASSEPGQGLETQYF

J gene: TRBJ2-3
V gene: TRBV19
CDR3 protein: CASSITAANTDTQYF

J gene: TRBJ2-1
V gene: TRBV3-1/TRBV3-2
CDR3 protein: CASSTTSGGEQFF

J gene: TRBJ2-3
V gene: TRBV29-1
CDR3 protein: CSVEEGMGRGRSTQYF

J gene: TRBJ2-3
V gene: TRBV7-3
CDR3 protein: CASSPGSGGDGTQYF

J gene: TRBJ2-3
V gene: TRBV7-3
CDR3 protein: CASSGFSTDTQYF

J gene: TRBJ1-6
V gene: TRBV19
CDR3 protein: CASTDLTGSSYNSPLHF

J gene: TRBJ2-1
V gene: TRBV24-1
CDR3 protein: CATSGSSGSRAYNEQFF

J gene: TRBJ1-2
V gene: TRBV28
CDR3 protein: CASSLALGGYTF

J gene: TRBJ2-2
V gene: TRBV11-2
CDR3 protein: CASSPVLYLTYNTGELFF

J gene: TRBJ2-7
V gene: TRBV3-1/TRBV3-2
CDR3 protein: CASSQGGLAGTEQYF

J gene: TRBJ1-6
V gene: TRBV12-3/TRBV12-4
CDR3 protein: CASRRDRGSPLHF

J gene: TRBJ2-7
V gene: TRBV4-1
CDR3 protein: CASSLGQGGYEQYF

J gene: TRBJ1-1
V gene: TRBV2
CDR3 protein: CASRTRTEGVAFF

J gene: TRBJ1-2
V gene: TRBV6-6
CDR3 protein: CASSPGLNYGYTF

J gene: TRBJ2-3
V gene: TRBV5-8
CDR3 protein: CASSLGGSTDTQYF

J gene: TRBJ2-1
V gene: TRBV6-7
CDR3 protein: CASGSREGVHNEQFF

J gene: TRBJ2-3
V gene: TRBV7-3
CDR3 protein: CASSYSGQGPDTQYF

J gene: TRBJ2-7
V gene: TRBV24-1
CDR3 protein: CATSEHRDSEQYF

J gene: TRBJ2-7
V gene: TRBV9
CDR3 protein: CASSPLAGGFDEQYF

J gene: TRBJ1-5
V gene: TRBV2
CDR3 protein: CASTPQAGSNQPQHF

J gene: TRBJ2-1
V gene: TRBV19
CDR3 protein: CASTMGAGGIYNEQFF

J gene: TRBJ2-3
V gene: TRBV5-1
CDR3 protein: CASSFGLRGGTDTQYF

J gene: TRBJ1-1
V gene: TRBV11-2
CDR3 protein: CASSLARGGTEAFF

J gene: TRBJ1-2
V gene: TRBV28
CDR3 protein: CASSPQGTNYGYTF

J gene: TRBJ2-2
V gene: TRBV6-5
CDR3 protein: CASTLAFQRELFF

J gene: TRBJ1-1
V gene: TRBV6-5
CDR3 protein: CASSVDRAYSEAFF

J gene: TRBJ2-7
V gene: TRBV4-1
CDR3 protein: CASSQRQGAAYEQYF

J gene: TRBJ1-1
V gene: TRBV20-1
CDR3 protein: CSARHSEAFF

J gene: TRBJ1-4
V gene: TRBV5-1
CDR3 protein: CASSQGAREKLFF

J gene: TRBJ1-2
V gene: TRBV28
CDR3 protein: CASSLSRTGYGYGYTF

J gene: TRBJ1-2
V gene: TRBV24-1
CDR3 protein: CATSDDTGTGGEGYTF

J gene: TRBJ2-3
V gene: TRBV5-6
CDR3 protein: CASSLAATDTQYF

J gene: TRBJ2-3
V gene: TRBV7-8
CDR3 protein: CASSPSRDTQYF

J gene: TRBJ1-4
V gene: TRBV4-1
CDR3 protein: CASSQAQLGGATNEKLFF

J gene: TRBJ2-1
V gene: TRBV6-5
CDR3 protein: CASTALSGSYNEQFF

J gene: TRBJ2-2
V gene: TRBV6-4
CDR3 protein: CASSVGGQSNTGELFF

J gene: TRBJ2-7
V gene: TRBV19
CDR3 protein: CASSQTGLAGGGEQYF

J gene: TRBJ2-1
V gene: TRBV28
CDR3 protein: CASSFTSSGASYNEQFF

J gene: TRBJ2-4
V gene: TRBV20-1
CDR3 protein: CSAIGTNIQYF

J gene: TRBJ2-3
V gene: TRBV5-1
CDR3 protein: CASHGASGVTNTQYF